The rows below give T cell receptor beta chains drawn from one sample of a study of early T cells in non-severe SARS-CoV-2 infection. TCRdb itself ran the 5' RACE reads through MiXCR, one entry per CDR3 protein. Of 25,000 to 35,000 distinct CDR3 sequences in the sample, around 7% are singletons; the top ten hold less than 5%. The sequenced material came from whole blood. These TCRs come from an adult who was a healthcare worker with PCR-confirmed SARS-CoV-2 infection or an uninfected control (not recorded which). The conserved cysteine and the conserved F or W are not part of the CDR3 here. Fields, in order: V gene, clone size, CDR3 protein. Clone size is not always given. Where it is, it says once, few, many or a class for expanded clones.

TRBV11-2 NA ASSPSRENYGYT
TRBV3-1 many ASSFRTGGFGNTIY
TRBV7-3 NA ASSHPSGTGAGANVLT
TRBV9 NA ASSLRTGGNTEAF
TRBV5-1 NA ASSEDRLTGELF
TRBV6-6 NA ACYPSDMNTEAF
TRBV20-1 many SAGADGSVAYEQY
TRBV20-1 NA SARASDLATNEKLF
TRBV20-1 few SARDSGLAAYNEQF
TRBV5-1 NA ASSFLGGTYEQY
TRBV28 many ASFNQGDYGYT
TRBV18 many ASSPSRSYEQY
TRBV6-5 many ASRAAIPGEQY
TRBV29-1 many SVEADHQAAQY
TRBV20-1 many SARETGTSGIQYEQF
TRBV12-3/TRBV12-4 many ASTLGSNNEKLF
TRBV11-2 many ASSSRTQSTDTQY
TRBV5-8 few ASSHYRGPYEQY
TRBV10-1 few ASSEYGAPSTEAF
TRBV7-6 many ASSLGSSRPGANVLI
TRBV5-1 NA ASSLGVGASGPSTDTQY
TRBV20-1 once SAKNRGRTYEQY
TRBV11-2 many ASGQGGAGETQY
TRBV9 few ASSAHVGSTEAF
TRBV12-3/TRBV12-4 NA ASSPRREQPQH
TRBV6-1 NA ASTDGLYGYT
TRBV20-1 many SATQTSGRTDEQY
TRBV12-3/TRBV12-4 many ASSFPQLADTQY